Detailed here is one TCR beta chain. The sample belongs to a study of blood T cell repertoires in COVID-19. Background on the study: Samples representing acute and convalescent COVID-19 were sourced from the United States, Italy and Spain. The analysed material was cDNA or gDNA that came from T cells, B-cell-depleted T cells, or PBMCs.

As originally analysed: It was from reference gene primer amplification that nucleated cell counts were estimated. Some clones are missing from TCRdb's copy, which holds only in-frame ones; the method was immunoSEQ multiplex PCR. That table supplies the V and J calls and clone size; D and trimming were determined from the DNA. The repertoire holds under 75,000 clones, with 79% as singletons. The CDR3 length is 13 residues. The V gene's germline CDR1 is SGHTA and CDR2 FQGNSA. With 4 bases clipped from V and 7 bases from J, the junction kept 6 bases outside the gene matches. This chain uses TRBV7-2 with TRBJ1-1; 7 bases agree with TRBD1. Sequencing input: peripheral blood. This TCR came from a woman aged 60 to 75 with acute or convalescent COVID-19. The CDR3 DNA sequence: TGTGCCAGCAGCTCTGGGACAGTCCGTGAAGCTTTCTTT. Translating gives CASSSGTVREAFF. Drawing the rest from reference TRBV7-2 and TRBJ1-1, the complete variable domain is GAGVSQSPSNKVTEKGKDVELRCDPISGHTALYWYRQSLGQGLEFLIYFQGNSAPDKSGLPSDRFSAERTGGSVSTLTIQRTQQEDSAVYLCASSSGTVREAFFGQGTRLTVV.